This entry describes one T cell receptor beta chain. What it binds is not known. This sample was included in a study of cytomegalovirus exposure and HLA in healthy donors. Assay used: immunoSEQ multiplex PCR; TCRdb lists only in-frame clones, some missing. The repertoire holds fewer than 400,000 clones, with around 86% as singletons. General study findings and limits: Associated with cytomegalovirus, according to the listing, were 150 to 200 TCR beta chains.

CDR1 and CDR2 from the germline V gene are MNHEY and SVGAGI. The ends lost 6 bases at V and 13 bases at J; junction bases unmatched: 3. The CDR3 contains 12 residues. The sequence derives from a woman between 18 and 29 years old in good health and CMV-seronegative. The genes are TRBV6-5 and TRBJ2-3, with 14 nucleotides matching TRBD2. The sample taken for sequencing was PBMCs. CDR3 coding DNA: TGTGCCAGCAGGCCGACTAGCGGGAGGGAGTATTTT. Protein sequence: CASRPTSGREYF.